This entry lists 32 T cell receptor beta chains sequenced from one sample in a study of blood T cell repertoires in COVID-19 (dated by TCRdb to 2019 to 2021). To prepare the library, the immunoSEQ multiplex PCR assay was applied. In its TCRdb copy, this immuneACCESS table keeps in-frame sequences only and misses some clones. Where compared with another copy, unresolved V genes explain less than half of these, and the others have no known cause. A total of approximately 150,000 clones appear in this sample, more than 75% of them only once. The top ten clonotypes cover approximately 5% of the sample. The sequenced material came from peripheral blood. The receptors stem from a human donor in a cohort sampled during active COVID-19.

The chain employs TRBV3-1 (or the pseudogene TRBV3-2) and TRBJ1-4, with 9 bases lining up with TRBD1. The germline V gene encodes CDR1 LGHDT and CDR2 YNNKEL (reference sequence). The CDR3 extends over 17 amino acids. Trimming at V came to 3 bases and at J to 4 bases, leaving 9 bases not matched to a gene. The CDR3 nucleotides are TGTGCCAGCAGCCAGACACAGGGGGCTGGGATTAATGAAAAACTGTTTTTT. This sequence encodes CASSQTQGAGINEKLFF.

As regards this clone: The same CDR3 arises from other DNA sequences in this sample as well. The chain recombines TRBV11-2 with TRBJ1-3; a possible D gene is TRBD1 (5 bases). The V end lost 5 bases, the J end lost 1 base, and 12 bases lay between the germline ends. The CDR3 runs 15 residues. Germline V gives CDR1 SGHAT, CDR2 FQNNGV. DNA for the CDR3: TGTGCCAGCAGCCCTTACCGGGGGTCTGGAAACACCATATATTTT. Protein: CASSPYRGSGNTIYF.

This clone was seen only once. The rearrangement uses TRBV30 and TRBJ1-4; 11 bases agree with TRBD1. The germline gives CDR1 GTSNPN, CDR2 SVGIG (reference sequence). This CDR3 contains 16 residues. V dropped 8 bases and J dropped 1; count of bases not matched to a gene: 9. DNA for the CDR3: TGTGCCGGGGACAGGGGGTCAGGAGGAACTAATGAAAAACTGTTTTTT. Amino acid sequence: CAGDRGSGGTNEKLFF. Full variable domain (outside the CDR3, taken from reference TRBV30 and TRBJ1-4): SQTIHQWPATLVQPVGSPLSLECTVEGTSNPNLYWYRQAAGRGLQLLFYSVGIGQISSEVPQNLSASRPQDRQFILSSKKLLLSDSGFYLCAGDRGSGGTNEKLFFGSGTQLSVL.

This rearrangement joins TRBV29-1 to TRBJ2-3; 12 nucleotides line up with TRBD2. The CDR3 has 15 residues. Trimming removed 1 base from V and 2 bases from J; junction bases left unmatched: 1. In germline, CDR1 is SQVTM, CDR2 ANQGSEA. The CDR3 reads CSVEGTSGDTDTQYF. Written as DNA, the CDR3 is TGCAGCGTTGAAGGGACTAGCGGGGACACAGATACGCAGTATTTT.

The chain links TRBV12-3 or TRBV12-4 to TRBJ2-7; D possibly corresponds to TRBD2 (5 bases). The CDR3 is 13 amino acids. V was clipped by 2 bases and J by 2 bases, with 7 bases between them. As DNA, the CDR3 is TGTGCCAGCAGTTTATCGAGGGCCTACGAGCAGTACGTC. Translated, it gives CASSLSRAYEQYV.

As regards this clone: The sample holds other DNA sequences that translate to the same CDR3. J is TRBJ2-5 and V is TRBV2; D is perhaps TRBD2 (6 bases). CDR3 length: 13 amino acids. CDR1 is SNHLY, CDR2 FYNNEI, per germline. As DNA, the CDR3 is TGTGCGGGTACTAGCAACAGGCAAGAGACCCAGTACTTC. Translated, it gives CAGTSNRQETQYF.

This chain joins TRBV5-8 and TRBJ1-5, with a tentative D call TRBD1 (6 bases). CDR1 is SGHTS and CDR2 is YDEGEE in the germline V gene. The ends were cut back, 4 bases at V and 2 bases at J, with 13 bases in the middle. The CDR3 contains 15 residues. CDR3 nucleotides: TGTGCCAGCAGCCTCTTCCGGACAGGCAATCAGCCCCAGCATTTT. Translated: CASSLFRTGNQPQHF. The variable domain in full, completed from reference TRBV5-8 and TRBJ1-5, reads EAGVTQSPTHLIKTRGQQATLRCSPISGHTSVYWYQQALGLGLQFLLWYDEGEERNRGNFPPRFSGRQFPNYSSELNVNALELEDSALYLCASSLFRTGNQPQHFGDGTRLSIL.

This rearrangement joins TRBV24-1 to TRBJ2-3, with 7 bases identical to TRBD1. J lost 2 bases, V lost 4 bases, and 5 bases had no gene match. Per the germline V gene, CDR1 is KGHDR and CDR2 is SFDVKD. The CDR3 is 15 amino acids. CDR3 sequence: CATSDPGTATDTQYF. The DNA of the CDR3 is TGTGCCACCAGTGACCCGGGGACAGCCACAGATACGCAGTATTTT.

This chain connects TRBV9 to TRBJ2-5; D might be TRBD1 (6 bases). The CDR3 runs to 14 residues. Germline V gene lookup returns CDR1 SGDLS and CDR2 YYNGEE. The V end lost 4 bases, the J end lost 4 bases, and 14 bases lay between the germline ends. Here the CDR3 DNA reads TGTGCCAGCAGCTCAGGTGGGGGCGGAGAGACCCAGTACTTC. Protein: CASSSGGGGETQYF.

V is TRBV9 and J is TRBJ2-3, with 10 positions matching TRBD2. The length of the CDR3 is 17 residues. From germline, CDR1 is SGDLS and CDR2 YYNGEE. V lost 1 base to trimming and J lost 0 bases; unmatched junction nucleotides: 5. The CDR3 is CASSVSMTSGSTDTQYF. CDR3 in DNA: TGTGCCAGCAGCGTATCGATGACTAGCGGGAGCACAGATACGCAGTATTTT.

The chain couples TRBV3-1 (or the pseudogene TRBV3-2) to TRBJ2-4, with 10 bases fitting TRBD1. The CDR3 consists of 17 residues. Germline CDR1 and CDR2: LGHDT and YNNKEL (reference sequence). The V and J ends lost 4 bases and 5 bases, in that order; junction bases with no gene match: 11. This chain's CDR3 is CASSLATSGTGENIQYF. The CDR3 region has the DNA TGTGCCAGCAGCCTCGCCACCTCCGGGACAGGGGAAAACATTCAGTACTTC.

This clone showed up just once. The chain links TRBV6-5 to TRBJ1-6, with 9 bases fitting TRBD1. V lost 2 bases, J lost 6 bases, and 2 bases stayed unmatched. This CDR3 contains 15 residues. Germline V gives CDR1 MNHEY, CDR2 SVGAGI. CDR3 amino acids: CASSYGDRVNSPLHF. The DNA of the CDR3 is TGTGCCAGCAGTTACGGGGACAGGGTTAATTCACCCCTCCACTTT.

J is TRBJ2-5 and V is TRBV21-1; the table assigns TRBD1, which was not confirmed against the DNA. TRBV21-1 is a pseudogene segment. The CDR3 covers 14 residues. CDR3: CASSKGTGTETQYF. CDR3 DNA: TGTGCCAGCAGCAAAGGGACAGGGACAGAGACCCAGTACTTC.

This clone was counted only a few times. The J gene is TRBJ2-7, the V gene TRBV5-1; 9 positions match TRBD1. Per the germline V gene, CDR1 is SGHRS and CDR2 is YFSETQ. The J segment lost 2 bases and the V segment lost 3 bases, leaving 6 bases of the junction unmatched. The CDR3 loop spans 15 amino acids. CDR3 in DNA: TGCGCCAGCAGCTCGGGACAGGGTTACCCCTACGAGCAGTACGTC. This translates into CASSSGQGYPYEQYV.

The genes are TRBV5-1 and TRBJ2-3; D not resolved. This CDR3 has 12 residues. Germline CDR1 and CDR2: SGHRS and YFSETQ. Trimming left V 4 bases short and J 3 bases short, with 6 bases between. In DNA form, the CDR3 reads TGCGCCAGCAGCAAGACTACAGATACGCAGTATTTT. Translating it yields CASSKTTDTQYF.

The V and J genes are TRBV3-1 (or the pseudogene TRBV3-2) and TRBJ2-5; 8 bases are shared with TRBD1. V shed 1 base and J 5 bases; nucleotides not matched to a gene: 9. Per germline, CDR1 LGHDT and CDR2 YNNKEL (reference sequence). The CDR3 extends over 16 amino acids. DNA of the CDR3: TGTGCCAGCAGCCAAGGCAGTCAGGGGGCGCGGGAGACCCAGTACTTC. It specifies CASSQGSQGARETQYF.

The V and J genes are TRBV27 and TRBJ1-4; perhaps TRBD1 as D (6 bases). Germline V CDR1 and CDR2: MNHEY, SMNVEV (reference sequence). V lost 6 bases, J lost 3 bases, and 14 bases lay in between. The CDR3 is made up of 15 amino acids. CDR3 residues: CASRLRQESNEKLFF. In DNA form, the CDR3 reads TGTGCCAGCAGATTAAGACAGGAGTCTAATGAAAAACTGTTTTTT.

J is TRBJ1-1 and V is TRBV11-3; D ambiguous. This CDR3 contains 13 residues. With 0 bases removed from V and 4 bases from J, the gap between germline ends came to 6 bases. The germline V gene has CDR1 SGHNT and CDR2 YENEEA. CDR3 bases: TGTGCCAGCAGCTTAGATGAGGGCACTGAAGCTTTCTTT. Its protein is CASSLDEGTEAFF.

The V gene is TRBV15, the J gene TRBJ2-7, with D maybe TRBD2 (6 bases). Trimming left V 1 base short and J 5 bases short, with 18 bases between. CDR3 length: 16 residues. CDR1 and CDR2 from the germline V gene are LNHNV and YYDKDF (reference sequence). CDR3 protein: CATSRAALVGGHEQYF. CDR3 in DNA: TGTGCCACCAGCAGAGCAGCCTTGGTGGGGGGACACGAGCAGTACTTC.

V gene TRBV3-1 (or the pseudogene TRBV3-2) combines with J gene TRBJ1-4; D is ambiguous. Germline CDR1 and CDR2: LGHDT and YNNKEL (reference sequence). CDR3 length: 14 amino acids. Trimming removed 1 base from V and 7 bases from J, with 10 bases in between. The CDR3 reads CASSQVGGSEKLFF. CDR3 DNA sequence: TGTGCCAGCAGCCAAGTCGGCGGGAGTGAAAAACTGTTTTTT.

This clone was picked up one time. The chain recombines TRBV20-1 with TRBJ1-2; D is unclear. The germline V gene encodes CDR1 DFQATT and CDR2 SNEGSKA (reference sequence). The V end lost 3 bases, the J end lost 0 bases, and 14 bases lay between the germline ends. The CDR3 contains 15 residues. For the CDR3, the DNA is TGCAGTGCTAGTCCCATGAGGGTCGCTAACTATGGCTACACCTTC. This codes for CSASPMRVANYGYTF.

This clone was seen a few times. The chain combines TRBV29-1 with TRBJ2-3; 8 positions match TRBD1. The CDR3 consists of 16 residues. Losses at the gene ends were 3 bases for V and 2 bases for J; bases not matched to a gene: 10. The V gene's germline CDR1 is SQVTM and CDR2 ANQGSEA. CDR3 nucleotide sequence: TGCAGCGTTGATAGTGTCGGACAGGGAGTCACAGATACGCAGTATTTT. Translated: CSVDSVGQGVTDTQYF.

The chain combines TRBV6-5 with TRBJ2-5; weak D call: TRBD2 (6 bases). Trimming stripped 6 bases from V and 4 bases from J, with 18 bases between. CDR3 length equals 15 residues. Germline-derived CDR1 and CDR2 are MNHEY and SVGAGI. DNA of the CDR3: TGTGCCAGCAGCAGAGAATTTGCGGGGCGAGAGACCCAGTACTTC. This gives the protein CASSREFAGRETQYF.

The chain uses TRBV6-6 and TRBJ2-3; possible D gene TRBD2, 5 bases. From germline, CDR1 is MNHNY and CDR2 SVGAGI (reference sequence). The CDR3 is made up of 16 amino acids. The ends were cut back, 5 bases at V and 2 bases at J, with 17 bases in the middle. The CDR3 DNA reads TGTGCCAGCAGTCGAGGTGGGAGCCCACCCACAGATACGCAGTATTTT. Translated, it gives CASSRGGSPPTDTQYF.

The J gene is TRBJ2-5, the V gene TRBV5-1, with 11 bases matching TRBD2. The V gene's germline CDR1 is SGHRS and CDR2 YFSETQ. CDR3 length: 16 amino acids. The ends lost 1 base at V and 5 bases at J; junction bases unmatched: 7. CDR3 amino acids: CASSLSSGGAWETQYF. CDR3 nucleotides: TGCGCCAGCAGCTTGAGTAGCGGGGGGGCCTGGGAGACCCAGTACTTC.

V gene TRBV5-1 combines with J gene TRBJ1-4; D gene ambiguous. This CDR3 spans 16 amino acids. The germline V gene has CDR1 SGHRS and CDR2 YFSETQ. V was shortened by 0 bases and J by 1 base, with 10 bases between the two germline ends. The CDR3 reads CASSLGGELTNEKLFF. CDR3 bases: TGCGCCAGCAGCTTGGGTGGGGAGCTAACTAATGAAAAACTGTTTTTT.

The CDR3 sequence is CASSSGTSGTADTQYF. The DNA of the CDR3 is TGTGCCAGCAGTTCCGGGACTAGCGGGACAGCAGATACGCAGTATTTT. This chain links TRBV6-5 with TRBJ2-3, with 13 bases lining up with TRBD2. From germline, CDR1 is MNHEY and CDR2 SVGAGI. The CDR3 loop spans 16 amino acids. J lost 4 bases, V lost 4 bases, and 5 bases had no gene match.

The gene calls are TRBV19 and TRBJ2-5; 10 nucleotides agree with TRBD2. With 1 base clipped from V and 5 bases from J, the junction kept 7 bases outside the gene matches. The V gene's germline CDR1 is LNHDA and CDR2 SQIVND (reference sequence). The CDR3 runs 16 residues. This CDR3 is CASSIGLAGPGETQYF. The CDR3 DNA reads TGTGCCAGTAGTATAGGACTAGCGGGCCCGGGGGAGACCCAGTACTTC.

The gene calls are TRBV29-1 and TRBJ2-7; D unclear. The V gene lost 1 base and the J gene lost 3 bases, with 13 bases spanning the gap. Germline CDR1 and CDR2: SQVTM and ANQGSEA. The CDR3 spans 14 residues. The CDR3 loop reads CSVEVDSAVYEQYV. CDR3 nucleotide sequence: TGCAGCGTTGAAGTTGACTCGGCGGTCTACGAGCAGTACGTC.

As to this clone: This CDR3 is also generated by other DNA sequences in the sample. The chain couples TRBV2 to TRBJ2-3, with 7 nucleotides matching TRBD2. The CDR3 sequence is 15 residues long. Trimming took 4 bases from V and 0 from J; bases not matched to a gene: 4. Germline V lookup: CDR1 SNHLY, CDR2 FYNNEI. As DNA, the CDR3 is TGTGCCAGCAGTGCTAGCGGTTTTAGCACAGATACGCAGTATTTT. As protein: CASSASGFSTDTQYF.

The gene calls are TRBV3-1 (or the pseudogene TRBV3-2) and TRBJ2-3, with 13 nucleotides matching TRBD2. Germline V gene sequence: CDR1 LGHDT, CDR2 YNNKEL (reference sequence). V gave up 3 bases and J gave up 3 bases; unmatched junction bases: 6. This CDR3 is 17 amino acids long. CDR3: CASSQGLAGFGTDTQYF. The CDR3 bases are TGTGCCAGCAGCCAGGGACTAGCGGGATTCGGTACAGATACGCAGTATTTT.

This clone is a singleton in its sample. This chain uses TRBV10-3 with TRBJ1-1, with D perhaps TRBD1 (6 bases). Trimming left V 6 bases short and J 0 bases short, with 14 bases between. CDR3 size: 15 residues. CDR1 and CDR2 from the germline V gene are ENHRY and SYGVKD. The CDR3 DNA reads TGTGCCATCAGCCCTCGGACAGATTTGAACACTGAAGCTTTCTTT. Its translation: CAISPRTDLNTEAFF.